Sequencing of this TCR beta chain was carried out in a study of shared clonotypes between healthy human individuals. Study-wide findings and caveats: Researchers sampled only blood; tissue repertoires likely differ. Among the subsets, naive ones generally showed larger estimated richness than memory ones. Large depth notwithstanding, sorted-subset sequencing proved incomplete by rarefaction.

Germline V gives CDR1 LNHNV, CDR2 YYDKDF (reference sequence). V was clipped by 3 bases and J by 6 bases; unmatched bases: 10. This CDR3 region has 15 residues. As to this clone: Its antigen remains unknown.

At the deep level, the assay was run. Clones were sequenced by immunoSEQ multiplex PCR, and TCRdb holds only the in-frame ones, with some missing. The table lists about 1.5 million clones, 95% to 99% of them singletons. The sample was naive CD4+ T cells sorted from blood. Subset in this sample: CD45RA+ positively selected. V gene TRBV15 combines with J gene TRBJ2-7; TRBD1 agrees at 8 bases. The receptor was isolated from a man aged 30 to 45 in good health. In DNA form, the CDR3 reads TGTGCCACCAGCAGGGCCGGACAGGGTTTTCTCGAGCAGTACTTC. As protein: CATSRAGQGFLEQYF.